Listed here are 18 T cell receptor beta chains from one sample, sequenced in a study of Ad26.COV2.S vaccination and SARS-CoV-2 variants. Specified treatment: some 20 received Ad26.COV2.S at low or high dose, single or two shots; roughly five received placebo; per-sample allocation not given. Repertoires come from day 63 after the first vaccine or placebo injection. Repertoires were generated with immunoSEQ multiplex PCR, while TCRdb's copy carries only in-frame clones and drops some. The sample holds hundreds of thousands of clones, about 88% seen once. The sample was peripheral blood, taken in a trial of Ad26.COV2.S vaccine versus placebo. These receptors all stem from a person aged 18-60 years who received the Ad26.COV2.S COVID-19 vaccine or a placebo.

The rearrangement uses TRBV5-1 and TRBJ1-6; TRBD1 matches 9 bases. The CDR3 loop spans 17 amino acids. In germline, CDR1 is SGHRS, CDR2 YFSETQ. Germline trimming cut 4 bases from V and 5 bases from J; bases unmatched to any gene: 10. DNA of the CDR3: TGCGCCAGCAGCGGAAACCCAGGACAGGGGAATAATTCACCCCTCCACTTT. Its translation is CASSGNPGQGNNSPLHF.

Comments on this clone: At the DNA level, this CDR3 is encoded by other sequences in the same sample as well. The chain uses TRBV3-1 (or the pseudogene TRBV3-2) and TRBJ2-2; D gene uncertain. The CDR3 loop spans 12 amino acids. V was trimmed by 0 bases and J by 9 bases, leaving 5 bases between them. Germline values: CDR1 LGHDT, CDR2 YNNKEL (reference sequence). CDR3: CASSQEGRELFF. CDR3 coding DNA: TGTGCCAGCAGCCAAGAAGGGAGGGAGCTGTTTTTT.

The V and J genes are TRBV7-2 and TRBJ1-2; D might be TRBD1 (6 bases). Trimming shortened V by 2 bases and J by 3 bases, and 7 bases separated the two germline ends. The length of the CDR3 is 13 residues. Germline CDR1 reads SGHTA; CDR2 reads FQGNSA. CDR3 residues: CASSLQGYYGYTF. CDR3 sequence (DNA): TGTGCCAGCAGCTTACAGGGGTACTATGGCTACACCTTC.

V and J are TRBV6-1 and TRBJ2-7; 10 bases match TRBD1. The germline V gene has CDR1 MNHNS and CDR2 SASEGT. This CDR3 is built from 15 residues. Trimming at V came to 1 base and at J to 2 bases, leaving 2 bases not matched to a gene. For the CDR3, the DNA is TGTGCCAGCAGTGAAGGAGGGACAGGGGCCTACGAGCAGTACGTC. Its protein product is CASSEGGTGAYEQYV.

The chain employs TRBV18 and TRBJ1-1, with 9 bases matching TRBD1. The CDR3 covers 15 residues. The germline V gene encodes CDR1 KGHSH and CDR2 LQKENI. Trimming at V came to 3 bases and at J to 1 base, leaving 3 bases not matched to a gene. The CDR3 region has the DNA TGTGCCAGCTCACCGAGACAGGGGGGGAACACTGAAGCTTTCTTT. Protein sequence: CASSPRQGGNTEAFF. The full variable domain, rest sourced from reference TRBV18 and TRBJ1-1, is NAGVMQNPRHLVRRRGQEARLRCSPMKGHSHVYWYRQLPEEGLKFMVYLQKENIIDESGMPKERFSAEFPKEGPSILRIQQVVRGDSAAYFCASSPRQGGNTEAFFGQGTRLTVV.

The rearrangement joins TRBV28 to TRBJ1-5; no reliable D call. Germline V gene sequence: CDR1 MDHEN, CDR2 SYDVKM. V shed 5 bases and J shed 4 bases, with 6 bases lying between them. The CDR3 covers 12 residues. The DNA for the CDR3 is TGTGCCAGCAGTACGAGGAATCAGCCCCAGCATTTT. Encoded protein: CASSTRNQPQHF.

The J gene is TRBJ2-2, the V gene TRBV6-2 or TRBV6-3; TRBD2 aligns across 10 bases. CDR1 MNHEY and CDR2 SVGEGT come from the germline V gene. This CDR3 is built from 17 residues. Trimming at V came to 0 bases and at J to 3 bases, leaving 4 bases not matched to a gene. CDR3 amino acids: CASSYSVLAGDTGELFF. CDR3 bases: TGTGCCAGCAGTTACTCGGTGCTAGCGGGGGACACCGGGGAGCTGTTTTTT.

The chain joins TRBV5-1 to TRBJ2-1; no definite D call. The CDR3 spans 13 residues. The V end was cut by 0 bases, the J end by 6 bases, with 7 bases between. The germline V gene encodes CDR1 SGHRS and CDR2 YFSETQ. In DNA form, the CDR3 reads TGCGCCAGCAGCTTGGGAACGGTCAATGAGCAGTTCTTC. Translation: CASSLGTVNEQFF.

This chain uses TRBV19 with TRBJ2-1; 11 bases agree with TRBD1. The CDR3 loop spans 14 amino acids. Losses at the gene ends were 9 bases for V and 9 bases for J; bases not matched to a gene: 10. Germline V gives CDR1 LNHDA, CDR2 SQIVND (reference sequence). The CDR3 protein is CASLDRGRFSEQFF. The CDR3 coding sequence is TGTGCCAGCTTGGACAGGGGGCGTTTTAGTGAGCAGTTCTTC.

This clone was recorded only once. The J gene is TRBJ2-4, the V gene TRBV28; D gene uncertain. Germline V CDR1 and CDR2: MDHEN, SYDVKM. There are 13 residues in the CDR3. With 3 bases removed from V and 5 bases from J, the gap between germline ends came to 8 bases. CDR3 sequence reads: CASSFTAQNIQYF. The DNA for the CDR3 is TGTGCCAGCAGTTTCACTGCACAAAACATTCAGTACTTC.

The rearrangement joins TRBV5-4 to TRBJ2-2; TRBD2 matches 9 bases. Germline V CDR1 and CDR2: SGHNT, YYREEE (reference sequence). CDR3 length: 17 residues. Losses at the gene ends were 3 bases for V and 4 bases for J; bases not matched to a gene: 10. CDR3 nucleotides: TGTGCCAGCAGCTGGGCCAGCGGGAGGTTGCGCACCGGGGAGCTGTTTTTT. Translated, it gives CASSWASGRLRTGELFF. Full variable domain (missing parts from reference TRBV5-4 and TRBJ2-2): ETGVTQSPTHLIKTRGQQVTLRCSSQSGHNTVSWYQQALGQGPQFIFQYYREEENGRGNFPPRFSGLQFPNYSSELNVNALELDDSALYLCASSWASGRLRTGELFFGEGSRLTVL.

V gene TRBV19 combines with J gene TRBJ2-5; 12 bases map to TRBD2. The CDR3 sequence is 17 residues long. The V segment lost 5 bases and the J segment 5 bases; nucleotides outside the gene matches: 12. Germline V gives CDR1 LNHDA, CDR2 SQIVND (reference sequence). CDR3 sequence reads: CASSLHVRLAGDETQYF. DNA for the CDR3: TGTGCCAGTAGTCTCCACGTGCGACTAGCGGGAGATGAGACCCAGTACTTC. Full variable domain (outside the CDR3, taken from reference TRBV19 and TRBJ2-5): DGGITQSPKYLFRKEGQNVTLSCEQNLNHDAMYWYRQDPGQGLRLIYYSQIVNDFQKGDIAEGYSVSREKKESFPLTVTSAQKNPTAFYLCASSLHVRLAGDETQYFGPGTRLLVL.

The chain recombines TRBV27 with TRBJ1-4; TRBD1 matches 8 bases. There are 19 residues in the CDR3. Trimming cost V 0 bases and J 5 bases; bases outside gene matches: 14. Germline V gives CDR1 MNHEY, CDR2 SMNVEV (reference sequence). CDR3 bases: TGTGCCAGCAGTTTATCTCCCGGCCCTTCAGGGGGCCGAAATGAAAAACTGTTTTTT. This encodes CASSLSPGPSGGRNEKLFF.

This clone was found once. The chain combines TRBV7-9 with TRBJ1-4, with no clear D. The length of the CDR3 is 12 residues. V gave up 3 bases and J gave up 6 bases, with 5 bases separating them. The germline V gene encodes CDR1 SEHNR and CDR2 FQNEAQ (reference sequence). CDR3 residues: CASSLGYEKLFF. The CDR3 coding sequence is TGTGCCAGCAGCTTGGGTTATGAAAAACTGTTTTTT.

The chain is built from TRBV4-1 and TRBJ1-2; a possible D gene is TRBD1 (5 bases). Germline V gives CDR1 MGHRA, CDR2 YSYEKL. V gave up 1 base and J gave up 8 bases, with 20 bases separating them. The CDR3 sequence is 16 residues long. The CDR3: CASSQVFQVAGYGYTF. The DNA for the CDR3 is TGCGCCAGCAGCCAAGTTTTTCAGGTGGCAGGGTACGGCTACACCTTC.

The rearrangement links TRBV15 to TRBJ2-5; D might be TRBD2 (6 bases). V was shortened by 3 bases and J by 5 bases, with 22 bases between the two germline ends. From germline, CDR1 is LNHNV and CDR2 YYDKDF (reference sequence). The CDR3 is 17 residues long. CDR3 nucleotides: TGTGCCACCAGCAGTTATCATAGGGACTCAATCCCGGAGACCCAGTACTTC. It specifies CATSSYHRDSIPETQYF.

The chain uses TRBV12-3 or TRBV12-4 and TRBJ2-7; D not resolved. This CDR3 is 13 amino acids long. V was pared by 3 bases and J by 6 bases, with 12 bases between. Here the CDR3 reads CASSLTRQSEQYF. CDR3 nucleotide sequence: TGTGCCAGCAGTTTGACCAGACAATCCGAGCAGTACTTC.

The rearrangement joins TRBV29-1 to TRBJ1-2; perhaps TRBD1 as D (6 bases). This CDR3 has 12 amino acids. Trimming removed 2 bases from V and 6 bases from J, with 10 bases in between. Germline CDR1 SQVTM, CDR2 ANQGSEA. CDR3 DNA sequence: TGCAGCGTTGAACAGGGGAGAGATGGCTACACCTTC. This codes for CSVEQGRDGYTF.